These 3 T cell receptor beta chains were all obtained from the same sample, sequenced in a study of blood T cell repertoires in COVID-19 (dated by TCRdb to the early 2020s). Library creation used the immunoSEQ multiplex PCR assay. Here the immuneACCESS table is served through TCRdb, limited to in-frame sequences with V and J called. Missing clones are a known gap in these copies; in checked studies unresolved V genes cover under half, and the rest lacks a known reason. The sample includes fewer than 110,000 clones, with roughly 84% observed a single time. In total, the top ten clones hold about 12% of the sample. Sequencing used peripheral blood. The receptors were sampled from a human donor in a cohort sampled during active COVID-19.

The CDR3 protein is CASSSDMGQGNTEAFF. The CDR3 DNA follows: TGTGCCAGCAGCTCAGACATGGGACAGGGGAACACTGAAGCTTTCTTT. This chain links TRBV7-9 with TRBJ1-1, with 9 bases that match TRBD1. J lost 1 base, V lost 4 bases, and 7 bases had no gene match. The CDR3 is 16 amino acids. Germline CDR1 SEHNR, CDR2 FQNEAQ (reference sequence).

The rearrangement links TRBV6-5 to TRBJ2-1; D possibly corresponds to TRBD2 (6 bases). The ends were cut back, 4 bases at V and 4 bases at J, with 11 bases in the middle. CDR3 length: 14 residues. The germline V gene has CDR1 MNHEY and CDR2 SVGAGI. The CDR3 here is CASSSPGGYNEQFF. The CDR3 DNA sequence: TGTGCCAGCAGTTCCCCTGGGGGGTACAATGAGCAGTTCTTC.

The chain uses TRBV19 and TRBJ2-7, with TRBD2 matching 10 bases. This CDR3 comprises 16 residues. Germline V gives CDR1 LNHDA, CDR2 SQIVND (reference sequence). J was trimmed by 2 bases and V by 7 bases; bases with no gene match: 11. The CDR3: CASNDLAGASPYEQYF. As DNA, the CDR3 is TGTGCCAGTAACGACCTAGCGGGGGCCTCCCCCTACGAGCAGTACTTC.